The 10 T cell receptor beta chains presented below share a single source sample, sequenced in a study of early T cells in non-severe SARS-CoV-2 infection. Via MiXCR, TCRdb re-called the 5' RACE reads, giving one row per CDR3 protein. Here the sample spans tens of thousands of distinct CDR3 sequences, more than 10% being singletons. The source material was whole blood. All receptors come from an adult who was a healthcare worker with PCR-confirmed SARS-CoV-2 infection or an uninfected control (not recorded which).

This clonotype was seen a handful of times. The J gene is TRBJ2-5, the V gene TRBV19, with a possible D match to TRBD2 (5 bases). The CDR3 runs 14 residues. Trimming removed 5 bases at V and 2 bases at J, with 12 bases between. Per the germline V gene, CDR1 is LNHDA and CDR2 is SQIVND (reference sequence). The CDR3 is CASSPRTSQETQYF. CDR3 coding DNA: TGTGCCAGTAGTCCCCGGACTTCACAAGAGACCCAGTACTTC.

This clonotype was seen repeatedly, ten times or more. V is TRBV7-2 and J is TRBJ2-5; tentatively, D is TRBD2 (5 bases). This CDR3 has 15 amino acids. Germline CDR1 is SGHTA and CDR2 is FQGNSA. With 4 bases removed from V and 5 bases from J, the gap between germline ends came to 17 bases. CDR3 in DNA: TGTGCCAGCAGCTCCCCTGGGCCTAGCTACGAGACCCAGTACTTC. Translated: CASSSPGPSYETQYF.

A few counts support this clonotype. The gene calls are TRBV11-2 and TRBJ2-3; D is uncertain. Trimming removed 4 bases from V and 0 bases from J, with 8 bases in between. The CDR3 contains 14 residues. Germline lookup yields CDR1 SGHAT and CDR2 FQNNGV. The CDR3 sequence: CASSSLFSTDTQYF. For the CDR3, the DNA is TGTGCCAGCAGCTCCCTTTTTAGCACAGATACGCAGTATTTT.

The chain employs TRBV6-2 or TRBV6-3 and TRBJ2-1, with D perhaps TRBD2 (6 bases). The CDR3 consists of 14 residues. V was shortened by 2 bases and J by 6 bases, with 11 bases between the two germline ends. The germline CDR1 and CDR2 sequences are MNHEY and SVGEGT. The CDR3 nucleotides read TGTGCCAGCAGTTACGAGGTAGCGGCCAATGAGCAGTTCTTC. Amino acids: CASSYEVAANEQFF.

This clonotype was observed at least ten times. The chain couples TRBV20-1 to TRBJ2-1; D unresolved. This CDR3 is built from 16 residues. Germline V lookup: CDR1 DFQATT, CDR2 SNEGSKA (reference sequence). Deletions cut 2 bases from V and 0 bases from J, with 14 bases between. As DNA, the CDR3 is TGCAGTGCTAGAAAACCCGATCGTAACTCCTACAATGAGCAGTTCTTC. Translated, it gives CSARKPDRNSYNEQFF.

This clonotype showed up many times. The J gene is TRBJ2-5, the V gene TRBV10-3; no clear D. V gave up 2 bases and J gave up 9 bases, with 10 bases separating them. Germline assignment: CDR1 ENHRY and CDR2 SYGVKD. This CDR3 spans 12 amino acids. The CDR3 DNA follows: TGTGCCATCAGTGAGAAAAATTTCGCCCAGTACTTC. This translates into CAISEKNFAQYF.

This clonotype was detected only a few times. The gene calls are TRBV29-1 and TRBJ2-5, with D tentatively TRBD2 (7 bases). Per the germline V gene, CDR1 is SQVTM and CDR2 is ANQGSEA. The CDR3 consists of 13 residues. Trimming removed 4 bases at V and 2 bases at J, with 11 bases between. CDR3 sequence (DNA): TGCAGCGTTGCGGGGGGCTTTCAAGAGACCCAGTACTTC. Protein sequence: CSVAGGFQETQYF.

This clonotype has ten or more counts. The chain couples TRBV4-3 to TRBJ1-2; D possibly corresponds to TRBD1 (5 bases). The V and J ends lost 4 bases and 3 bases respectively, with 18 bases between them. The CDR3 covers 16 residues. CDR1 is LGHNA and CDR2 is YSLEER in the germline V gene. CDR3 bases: TGCGCCAGCAGCCCTGACAGCTCAGAGGGGTACTATGGCTACACCTTC. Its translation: CASSPDSSEGYYGYTF.

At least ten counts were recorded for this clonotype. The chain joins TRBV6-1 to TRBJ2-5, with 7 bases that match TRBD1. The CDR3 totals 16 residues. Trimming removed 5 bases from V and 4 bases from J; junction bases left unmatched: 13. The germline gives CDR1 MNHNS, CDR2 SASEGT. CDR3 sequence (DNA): TGTGCCAGCAGTTTCGGGACAGCTGTAGGGGCAGAGACCCAGTACTTC. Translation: CASSFGTAVGAETQYF.

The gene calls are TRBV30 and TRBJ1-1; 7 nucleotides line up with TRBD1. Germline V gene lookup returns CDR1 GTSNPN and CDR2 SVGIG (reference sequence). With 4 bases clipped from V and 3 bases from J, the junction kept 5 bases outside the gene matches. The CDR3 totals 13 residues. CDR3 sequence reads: CAWTGGKDTEAFF. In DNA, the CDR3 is TGTGCCTGGACAGGGGGGAAGGACACTGAAGCTTTCTTT.